The clone carrying this T cell receptor beta chain appeared a few times. Antigen: not known. The source of the sample is a study of PD-1 blockade in classical Hodgkin lymphoma. About the research overall: Patients got intravenous nivolumab 3 mg/kg every 2 weeks. Broader study findings: In CD4+ cells, TCR diversity went up significantly by C4D1, but in CD8+ cells it did not. Whatever underlies the repertoire differences (possibly disease activity or prior therapy) remains undefined. After ASCT, patients who started nivolumab under 1 year later were excluded.

Trimming stripped 7 bases from V and 1 base from J, with 14 bases between. Germline V gene lookup returns CDR1 MNHNS and CDR2 SASEGT. The length of the CDR3 is 15 residues. Sample time point: cycle 4 day 1 (C4D1), after less than 7 weeks of nivolumab. Each patient experienced a relapse that followed autologous stem cell transplantation, and brentuximab vedotin exposure varied. TCRdb's copy holds only in-frame clones and misses some; the assay was immunoSEQ multiplex PCR. The repertoire holds 50,000 or so clones, with 90% as singletons. This clonotype was sampled from a human donor with classical Hodgkin lymphoma. Sequenced material: peripheral blood mononuclear cells (PBMCs), taken before the fourth cycle of nivolumab. This sequence joins TRBV6-1 and TRBJ1-5, with a possible D match to TRBD1 (5 bases). CDR3 in DNA: TGTGCCAGCACAGGCTCTAAGGGGAGCAATCAGCCCCAGCATTTT. It codes for CASTGSKGSNQPQHF.